This TCR beta chain emerged from a study of shared clonotypes between healthy human individuals. On this clone: In the same sample, other DNA sequences code for this CDR3.

TCRdb's table, derived via immunoSEQ multiplex PCR, lists solely in-frame clones and lacks some. The data show around 2,000,000 clones, roughly 94% seen once. The germline CDR1 and CDR2 sequences are SGHNT and YYREEE (reference sequence). The ends were cut back, 0 bases at V and 6 bases at J, with 4 bases in the middle. The CDR3 is 12 amino acids. This clonotype was obtained from a man aged 18 to 35 in good health. The sequenced sample consisted of naive CD4+ T cells sorted from blood. As for subset: CD45RA+ positively selected. The chain employs TRBV5-4 and TRBJ1-5; D unclear. CDR3: CASSLAGQPQHF. CDR3 nucleotide sequence: TGTGCCAGCAGCTTGGCGGGTCAGCCCCAGCATTTT.